Listed here is a single T cell receptor beta chain. Its antigen is still unknown. The data stem from a study of T cell responses to AZD1222 COVID-19 vaccine. TCRdb's table, derived via immunoSEQ multiplex PCR, lists solely in-frame clones and lacks some. The table lists 110,000 to 150,000 clones, 93% of them singletons, with just over 5% in the top ten. The CDR3 spans 13 residues. V lost 6 bases and J 7 bases, leaving 10 bases between the germline ends. Per the germline V gene, CDR1 is MNHEY and CDR2 is SVGAGI. Findings of the study overall: Repertoire sampling happened only post peak T cell response. It was only 6 or 7 AZD1222 recipients who were seropositive at baseline. The donors showed a predominance of white British ancestry and of females, with possible underestimation of clonal diversity.

This receptor was taken from an adult in good health. This specimen was peripheral blood, taken on day 0 of AZD1222 vaccination. J is TRBJ1-6 and V is TRBV6-5; D not resolved. The CDR3 is CASRDTRNSPLHF. DNA for the CDR3: TGTGCCAGCAGAGATACCAGGAATTCACCCCTCCACTTT.